The 26 T cell receptor beta chains below come from one sample, sequenced in a study of T-cell reconstitution after alpha-beta-depleted transplantation in children. Unique molecular identifiers featured in how the TCRbeta library was prepared. One entry per CDR3 protein, called by TCRdb with MiXCR from the PCR reads. The sample has about 240,000 distinct CDR3 sequences; roughly 24% are singletons. The material was PBMCs, obtained before TCRalphabeta/CD19-depleted stem cell transplant. The receptors shown here come from a girl aged 2 to 10 with Fanconi anemia, due to receive a stem cell transplant.

This clonotype occurred a few times. This chain joins TRBV7-3 and TRBJ2-1, with D perhaps TRBD2 (6 bases). CDR3 length: 15 amino acids. Germline V gene lookup returns CDR1 SGHTA and CDR2 FQGTGA. Between the trimmed V and J ends, which lost 2 bases and 7 bases, there was a span of 15 bases. The CDR3 nucleotides are TGTGCCAGCAGCTTACAGGCGGGATCGAGAAATGAGCAGTTCTTC. This codes for CASSLQAGSRNEQFF.

This clonotype was counted ten times or more. V usage is TRBV15 and J usage is TRBJ2-5; no definite D call. V lost 1 base and J 5 bases, leaving 5 bases between the germline ends. The CDR3 consists of 12 residues. Per the germline V gene, CDR1 is LNHNV and CDR2 is YYDKDF (reference sequence). The CDR3 DNA is TGTGCCACCAGCAGAGTACGCGAGACCCAGTACTTC. Translation gives CATSRVRETQYF.

This rearrangement joins TRBV12-3 or TRBV12-4 to TRBJ2-2, with D uncertain. Trimming stripped 6 bases from V and 0 bases from J, with 11 bases between. The CDR3 covers 15 residues. The CDR3 region has the DNA TGTGCCAGCAGCCCTGGCCCTGCGAACACCGGGGAGCTGTTTTTT. Encoded protein: CASSPGPANTGELFF.

At least ten counts were recorded for this clonotype. The genes are TRBV10-3 and TRBJ2-1; D unclear. The V gene lost 0 bases and the J gene lost 2 bases, with 11 bases spanning the gap. The CDR3 runs 16 residues. The germline V gene encodes CDR1 ENHRY and CDR2 SYGVKD. For the CDR3, the DNA is TGTGCCATCAGTGAGTCATTTGCGGACGCCTACAATGAGCAGTTCTTC. This gives the protein CAISESFADAYNEQFF.

The chain is built from TRBV25-1 and TRBJ2-3, with D uncertain. Germline assignment: CDR1 MGHDK and CDR2 SYGVNS. Deletions cut 8 bases from V and 2 bases from J, with 14 bases between. The CDR3 spans 14 residues. In DNA form, the CDR3 reads TGTGCCAGCGCCCGGATCGACGCCACAGATACGCAGTATTTT. Translation: CASARIDATDTQYF.

J is TRBJ2-7 and V is TRBV20-1; D may be TRBD2 (6 bases). V was shortened by 3 bases and J by 2 bases, with 20 bases between the two germline ends. Looked up from germline, CDR1 is DFQATT and CDR2 is SNEGSKA (reference sequence). The CDR3 is 16 residues long. The CDR3 bases are TGCAGTGCTAGCTGGGAAGCGGGTTCCGCTGCCTACGAGCAGTACTTC. It encodes CSASWEAGSAAYEQYF.

This clonotype occurred many times. The chain joins TRBV20-1 to TRBJ2-5, with D perhaps given as TRBD1 or TRBD2 (5 bases each). Trimming shortened V by 8 bases and J by 1 base, and 20 bases separated the two germline ends. CDR3 size: 15 residues. The germline V gene encodes CDR1 DFQATT and CDR2 SNEGSKA (reference sequence). CDR3 loop: CSSTSGAELQETQYF. The CDR3 DNA sequence: TGCAGTTCCACGTCCGGGGCCGAGCTCCAAGAGACCCAGTACTTC.

There are many counts of this clonotype. The genes are TRBV5-8 and TRBJ2-5; D remains ambiguous. Germline lookup yields CDR1 SGHTS and CDR2 YDEGEE. With 4 bases removed from V and 5 bases from J, the gap between germline ends came to 12 bases. This CDR3 has 13 amino acids. CDR3: CASSNIRWETQYF. The CDR3 DNA reads TGTGCCAGCAGCAACATCAGGTGGGAGACCCAGTACTTC. Drawing the rest from reference TRBV5-8 and TRBJ2-5, the complete variable domain is EAGVTQSPTHLIKTRGQQATLRCSPISGHTSVYWYQQALGLGLQFLLWYDEGEERNRGNFPPRFSGRQFPNYSSELNVNALELEDSALYLCASSNIRWETQYFGPGTRLLVL.

In its sample, this clonotype was seen a few times. The V and J genes are TRBV20-1 and TRBJ2-3, with 9 bases fitting TRBD2. The CDR3 is 13 amino acids. Looked up from germline, CDR1 is DFQATT and CDR2 is SNEGSKA (reference sequence). With V trimmed by 4 bases and J by 3 bases, 2 bases remained unmatched. Here the CDR3 reads CSATLAGTDTQYF. The DNA for the CDR3 is TGCAGTGCTACTCTAGCGGGAACAGATACGCAGTATTTT.

Points on this clonotype: The missing conserved phenylalanine or tryptophan at the end of this CDR3 makes a read error likely. The chain has TRBV20-1 and TRBJ1-2; D is ambiguous. This CDR3 spans 12 amino acids. V lost 1 base and J 4 bases, leaving 7 bases between the germline ends. The V gene's germline CDR1 is DFQATT and CDR2 SNEGSKA (reference sequence). CDR3 sequence: CSARGPSYGYTS. CDR3 sequence (DNA): TGCAGTGCTAGAGGCCCCAGCTATGGCTACACCTCC.

V gene TRBV9 combines with J gene TRBJ2-1, with 8 bases matching TRBD2. The CDR3 spans 15 residues. In germline, CDR1 is SGDLS, CDR2 YYNGEE. With V trimmed by 4 bases and J by 6 bases, 9 bases remained unmatched. CDR3 amino acids: CASSPGTSRSNEQFF. The CDR3 DNA is TGTGCCAGCAGCCCGGGGACTAGTCGGAGCAATGAGCAGTTCTTC.

This clonotype was counted at least ten times. This sequence joins TRBV25-1 and TRBJ2-3; D call uncertain. Looked up from germline, CDR1 is MGHDK and CDR2 is SYGVNS. This CDR3 has 12 amino acids. V was shortened by 4 bases and J by 8 bases, with 10 bases between the two germline ends. In DNA form, the CDR3 reads TGTGCCAGCAGTGCTATTTGGGGTACGCAGTATTTT. Residues: CASSAIWGTQYF.

This clonotype was observed at least ten times. The chain has TRBV20-1 and TRBJ2-5; 10 nucleotides agree with TRBD2. The CDR3 spans 14 residues. In germline, CDR1 is DFQATT, CDR2 SNEGSKA (reference sequence). V shed 6 bases, J shed 5 bases, and the junction held 9 bases outside the gene matches. The CDR3 spells CSATSGGAWETQYF. The CDR3 coding sequence is TGCAGTGCGACCAGCGGGGGGGCCTGGGAGACCCAGTACTTC.

This clonotype was counted only a few times. The J gene is TRBJ2-1, the V gene TRBV20-1; 11 nucleotides align to TRBD2. The CDR3 loop spans 16 amino acids. With V trimmed by 5 bases and J by 4 bases, 10 bases remained unmatched. Germline V lookup: CDR1 DFQATT, CDR2 SNEGSKA (reference sequence). In DNA, the CDR3 is TGCAGTGCTCCGGGACTAGCGGTCCGAACTTACAATGAGCAGTTCTTC. This translates into CSAPGLAVRTYNEQFF.

This clonotype was observed a handful of times. V and J are TRBV20-1 and TRBJ2-7; TRBD2 aligns across 12 bases. J gave up 4 bases and V 0 bases, and 22 bases lay outside the gene matches. Germline values: CDR1 DFQATT, CDR2 SNEGSKA (reference sequence). The CDR3 spans 21 residues. The CDR3 loop reads CSARDYLAGGPSQMGFYEQYF. The CDR3 nucleotides are TGCAGTGCTAGAGATTATCTAGCGGGGGGGCCGAGTCAAATGGGCTTTTACGAGCAGTACTTC.

The chain employs TRBV20-1 and TRBJ2-1, with D possibly TRBD2 on 6 matching bases. CDR3 length: 16 residues. Germline V gene lookup returns CDR1 DFQATT and CDR2 SNEGSKA (reference sequence). V was shortened by 4 bases and J by 1 base, with 17 bases between the two germline ends. The CDR3 DNA sequence: TGCAGTGCTACAAACTCGGGAGTAAGGTCCTACAATGAGCAGTTCTTC. This sequence encodes CSATNSGVRSYNEQFF.

The V and J genes are TRBV5-1 and TRBJ2-1; 8 bases align to TRBD1. Germline trimming cut 4 bases from V and 7 bases from J; bases unmatched to any gene: 10. From germline, CDR1 is SGHRS and CDR2 YFSETQ. CDR3 length: 15 amino acids. The CDR3 DNA reads TGCGCCAGCAGCACAGGACAGGGTCCTTGGAATGAGCAGTTCTTC. Translation: CASSTGQGPWNEQFF.

This clonotype was detected only a few times. This sequence joins TRBV7-2 and TRBJ2-5; 13 bases are shared with TRBD2. Unmatched junction bases numbered 7, after V lost 5 bases and J lost 4 bases. CDR1 and CDR2 from the germline V gene are SGHTA and FQGNSA. The CDR3 consists of 16 residues. CDR3 protein: CASSPTSGRDGETQYF. The CDR3 DNA sequence: TGTGCCAGCAGCCCAACTAGCGGGAGGGACGGAGAGACCCAGTACTTC.

This clonotype was counted a few times. The V gene is TRBV14, the J gene TRBJ2-7; D is perhaps TRBD2 (6 bases). The CDR3 has 13 residues. From germline, CDR1 is SGHDN and CDR2 FVKESK. Trimming stripped 4 bases from V and 7 bases from J, with 14 bases between. DNA for the CDR3: TGTGCCAGCAGCCTCAAATCGGCGGGGGAGCAGTACTTC. Amino acids: CASSLKSAGEQYF. The full variable domain, completed using reference TRBV14 and TRBJ2-7, is EAGVTQFPSHSVIEKGQTVTLRCDPISGHDNLYWYRRVMGKEIKFLLHFVKESKQDESGMPNNRFLAERTGGTYSTLKVQPAELEDSGVYFCASSLKSAGEQYFGPGTRLTVT.

This clonotype has just a few counts. The rearrangement links TRBV29-1 to TRBJ2-7, with a possible D match to TRBD1 (5 bases). Trimming removed 2 bases at V and 4 bases at J, with 21 bases between. The V gene's germline CDR1 is SQVTM and CDR2 ANQGSEA. This CDR3 region has 16 residues. The CDR3 nucleotides read TGCAGCGTTGAACCGCAGATCGCAGGGCAGACTTACGAGCAGTACTTC. Translation: CSVEPQIAGQTYEQYF.

This clonotype appeared many times. CDR3 loop: CASSPTGQGYGYTF. As DNA, the CDR3 is TGTGCCAGCAGTCCAACGGGACAGGGCTATGGCTACACCTTC. The chain is built from TRBV12-3 or TRBV12-4 and TRBJ1-2; 9 bases agree with TRBD1. This CDR3 spans 14 amino acids. V shed 5 bases, J shed 4 bases, and the junction held 5 bases outside the gene matches.

This clonotype was seen ten or more times. This rearrangement joins TRBV11-1 to TRBJ2-3, with D possibly being TRBD2 (6 bases). From germline, CDR1 is SGHAT and CDR2 FQDESV (reference sequence). The germline V and J ends were trimmed by 5 bases and 2 bases, with 26 bases remaining between them. The CDR3 covers 19 residues. Here the CDR3 reads CASSLPPGGAWSITDTQYF. The DNA for the CDR3 is TGTGCCAGCAGCCTCCCACCCGGCGGGGCTTGGAGCATCACAGATACGCAGTATTTT.

The chain links TRBV7-2 to TRBJ2-4; tentatively, D is TRBD2 (6 bases). The ends were cut back, 3 bases at V and 8 bases at J, with 11 bases in the middle. The CDR3 has 13 residues. Looked up from germline, CDR1 is SGHTA and CDR2 is FQGNSA. CDR3 loop: CASSFIWDYIQYF. Here the CDR3 DNA reads TGTGCCAGCAGCTTTATCTGGGACTACATTCAGTACTTC.

This clonotype appeared many times. The chain carries TRBV20-1 and TRBJ2-1; 15 bases map to TRBD2. The germline V gene has CDR1 DFQATT and CDR2 SNEGSKA (reference sequence). This CDR3 has 13 amino acids. Trimming at V came to 6 bases and at J to 8 bases, leaving 2 bases not matched to a gene. CDR3 sequence: CSAGLAGGYEQFF. The CDR3 nucleotides are TGCAGTGCGGGACTAGCGGGAGGATATGAGCAGTTCTTC.

This clonotype was picked up many times. The chain links TRBV12-3 or TRBV12-4 to TRBJ2-1; D perhaps matches TRBD1 (5 bases). Deletions cut 6 bases from V and 0 bases from J, with 6 bases between. The CDR3 totals 13 residues. CDR3 sequence (DNA): TGTGCCAGCAGCACAGGCTCCTACAATGAGCAGTTCTTC. Translation: CASSTGSYNEQFF.

The chain is built from TRBV2 and TRBJ2-3, with a tentative D call TRBD1 (6 bases). The CDR3 is made up of 16 amino acids. Germline CDR1 reads SNHLY; CDR2 reads FYNNEI. The V and J ends lost 3 bases and 2 bases respectively, with 15 bases between them. The CDR3: CASSESGRGVTDTQYF. The CDR3 DNA follows: TGTGCCAGCAGTGAGTCGGGCAGGGGAGTCACAGATACGCAGTATTTT.